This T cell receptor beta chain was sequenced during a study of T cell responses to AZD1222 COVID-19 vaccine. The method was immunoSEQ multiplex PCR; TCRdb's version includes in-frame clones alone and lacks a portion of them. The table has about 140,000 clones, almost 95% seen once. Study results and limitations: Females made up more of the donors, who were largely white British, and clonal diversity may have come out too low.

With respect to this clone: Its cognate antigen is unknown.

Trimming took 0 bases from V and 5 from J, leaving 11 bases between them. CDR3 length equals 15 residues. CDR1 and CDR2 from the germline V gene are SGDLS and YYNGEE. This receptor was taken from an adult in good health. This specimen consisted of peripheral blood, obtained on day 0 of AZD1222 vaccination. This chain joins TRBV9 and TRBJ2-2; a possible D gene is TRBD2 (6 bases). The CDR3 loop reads CASSVGGAKTGELFF. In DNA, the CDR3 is TGTGCCAGCAGCGTAGGCGGGGCCAAGACCGGGGAGCTGTTTTTT.